The 11 T cell receptor beta chains in this list originate from one sample, sequenced in a study of blood T cell repertoires in COVID-19. Some clones are missing from TCRdb's copy, which holds only in-frame ones; the method was immunoSEQ multiplex PCR. The sample holds approximately 440,000 clones, about nine tenths seen once. The sequenced material came from PBMCs or T cells enriched from blood (not recorded which). These receptors were taken from a man between 18 and 35 years old who had recovered from COVID-19.

This clone qualifies as medium-sized. Compared with germline, one end of the junction differs, possibly owing to a read error. The chain has TRBV2 and TRBJ1-6; D ambiguous. The germline V gene has CDR1 SNHLY and CDR2 FYNNEI. This CDR3 is built from 9 residues. DNA of the CDR3: TGTGCCAGCAAGACTGGATCTCCCTTT. Protein product: CASKTGSPF.

This chain links TRBV5-1 with TRBJ2-1; TRBD2 aligns across 11 bases. The CDR3 spans 16 residues. V trimming: 5 bases; J trimming: 8 bases; junction bases outside the gene matches: 12. The germline V gene has CDR1 SGHRS and CDR2 YFSETQ. The CDR3 DNA reads as TGCGCCAGCAGAGTTTTGGTAGCGGGGGGGCCCGATGAGCAGTTCTTC. Amino acids: CASRVLVAGGPDEQFF.

The chain employs TRBV5-1 and TRBJ2-7; D not resolved. The germline V gene encodes CDR1 SGHRS and CDR2 YFSETQ. This CDR3 is 10 amino acids long. V lost 2 bases and J lost 6, with 3 bases in between. The CDR3 spells CASSFREQYF. In DNA, the CDR3 is TGCGCCAGCAGCTTCCGCGAGCAGTACTTC.

This chain connects TRBV6-1 to TRBJ1-6; perhaps TRBD1 as D (6 bases). The germline gives CDR1 MNHNS, CDR2 SASEGT. The ends were cut back, 1 base at V and 7 bases at J, with 11 bases in the middle. The CDR3 totals 15 residues. CDR3 residues: CASSEVRRGNSPLHF. The CDR3, as DNA: TGTGCCAGCAGTGAAGTACGCAGGGGAAATTCACCCCTCCACTTT.

CDR3 bases: TGTGCCAGCAGTTTCGGACTGAGCGGGGAGCTGTTTTTT. Protein product: CASSFGLSGELFF. J is TRBJ2-2 and V is TRBV6-5, with D possibly matching TRBD2 (5 bases). The germline V gene has CDR1 MNHEY and CDR2 SVGAGI. V lost 4 bases and J 7 bases, leaving 10 bases between the germline ends. The CDR3 runs to 13 residues.

This chain joins TRBV11-2 and TRBJ1-2; D is uncertain. Germline assignment: CDR1 SGHAT and CDR2 FQNNGV. The V gene lost 5 bases and the J gene lost 0 bases, with 13 bases spanning the gap. This CDR3 has 15 amino acids. CDR3 DNA sequence: TGTGCCAGCAGCCAGTGGGCAGTTACTAACTATGGCTACACCTTC. Translated, it gives CASSQWAVTNYGYTF.

This clone appeared a single time. Other DNA sequences within the sample encode an identical CDR3. The chain employs TRBV9 and TRBJ2-1; TRBD2 agrees at 9 bases. The CDR3 spans 14 residues. V was clipped by 1 base and J by 4 bases; unmatched bases: 0. CDR1 and CDR2 (germline): SGDLS, YYNGEE. The CDR3 loop reads CASSVTSGYNEQFF. The CDR3 DNA sequence: TGTGCCAGCAGCGTAACTAGCGGGTACAATGAGCAGTTCTTC.

The V call is TRBV3-1 (or the pseudogene TRBV3-2), the J call TRBJ2-7; D is undetermined. Between the trimmed V and J ends, which lost 4 bases and 3 bases, there was a span of 7 bases. The CDR3 is made up of 12 amino acids. Germline CDR1 reads LGHDT; CDR2 reads YNNKEL (reference sequence). The DNA for the CDR3 is TGTGCCAGCAGCCGACACCTCTACGAGCAGTACTTC. This codes for CASSRHLYEQYF.

This clone was counted a single time. This rearrangement joins TRBV4-1 to TRBJ2-5; D might be TRBD1 (6 bases). V gave up 3 bases and J gave up 5 bases, with 19 bases separating them. The V gene's germline CDR1 is MGHRA and CDR2 YSYEKL. This CDR3 comprises 16 residues. CDR3 bases: TGCGCCAGCAGCCAGACCTCTATGGGGGCCGGGGAGACCCAGTACTTC. Translation gives CASSQTSMGAGETQYF.

The rearrangement uses TRBV27 and TRBJ2-7; 8 bases fit TRBD1. The V gene end was trimmed by 5 bases and the J gene end by 0 bases; junction bases not matched to a gene: 6. The CDR3 covers 15 residues. CDR1 and CDR2 (germline): MNHEY, SMNVEV (reference sequence). The CDR3 region is CASSPWDRSSYEQYF. CDR3 nucleotides: TGTGCCAGCAGTCCTTGGGACAGGAGCTCCTACGAGCAGTACTTC.

The chain carries TRBV5-1 and TRBJ2-7; D gene unclear. This CDR3 spans 15 amino acids. Germline V gives CDR1 SGHRS, CDR2 YFSETQ. The V end lost 4 bases, the J end lost 6 bases, and 20 bases lay between the germline ends. CDR3 sequence: CASSHTGPDVPEQYF. The CDR3 region has the DNA TGCGCCAGCAGCCACACGGGTCCAGACGTCCCCGAGCAGTACTTC.